This T cell receptor (beta chain) is from a study of CD8 T cells in ankylosing spondylitis. Notes on the study in general: Significantly higher representation of disease-linked clones was reported for matched ankylosing spondylitis synovial fluid. Peripheral blood samples showed relatively rare disease-linked clones, and these clones were CD8+. The study identified a TCR beta motif of under ten highly homologous variants that appeared characteristic of ankylosing spondylitis blood. Prior work had noted some motif variants in reactive arthritis blood and synovial fluid.

For this clonotype: No antigen is known for it.

As the method for making TCR beta libraries, quantitative 5'-RACE with molecular barcodes was used. TCRdb passed the 5' RACE reads through MiXCR, listing each CDR3 protein once. The profile covers roughly 670,000 distinct CDR3 sequences, with over 15% appearing a single time and about 19% taken by the ten largest. CDR3 length equals 14 residues. CDR1 DFQATT and CDR2 SNEGSKA come from the germline V gene (reference sequence). Input material: blood, either unsorted or a sorted T cell fraction (not recorded which). The chain links TRBV20-1 to TRBJ1-2; 9 bases map to TRBD1. This receptor was taken from a male donor with ankylosing spondylitis. The CDR3 bases are TGCAGCCCGGGACAGGGTCCCTTTTCGATCGGCTACACCTTC. As protein: CSPGQGPFSIGYTF.